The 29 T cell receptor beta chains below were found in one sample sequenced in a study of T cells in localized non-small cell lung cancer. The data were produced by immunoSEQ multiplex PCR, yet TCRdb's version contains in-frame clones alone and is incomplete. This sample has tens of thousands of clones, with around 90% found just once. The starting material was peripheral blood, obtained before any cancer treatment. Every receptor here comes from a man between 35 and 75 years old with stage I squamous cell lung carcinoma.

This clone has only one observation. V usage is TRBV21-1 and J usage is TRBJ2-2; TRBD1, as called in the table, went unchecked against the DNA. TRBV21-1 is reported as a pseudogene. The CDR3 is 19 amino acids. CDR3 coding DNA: TGTGCCAGCAGCAAAGCTCCCGGACAGGGGGCTTGTAACACCGGGGAGCTGTTTTTT. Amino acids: CASSKAPGQGACNTGELFF.

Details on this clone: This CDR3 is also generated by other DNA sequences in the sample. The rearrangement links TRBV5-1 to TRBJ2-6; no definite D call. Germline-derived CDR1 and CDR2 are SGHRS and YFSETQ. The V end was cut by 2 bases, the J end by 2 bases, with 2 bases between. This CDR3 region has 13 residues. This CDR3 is CASSLPGANVLTF. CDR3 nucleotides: TGCGCCAGCAGCTTACCTGGGGCCAACGTCCTGACTTTC.

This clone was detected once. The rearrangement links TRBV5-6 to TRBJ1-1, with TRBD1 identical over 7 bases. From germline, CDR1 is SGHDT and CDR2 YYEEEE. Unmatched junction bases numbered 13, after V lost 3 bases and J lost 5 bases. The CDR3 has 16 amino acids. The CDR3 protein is CASSWGLSRGETEAFF. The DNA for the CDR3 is TGTGCCAGCAGCTGGGGTTTGAGCAGGGGGGAGACTGAAGCTTTCTTT.

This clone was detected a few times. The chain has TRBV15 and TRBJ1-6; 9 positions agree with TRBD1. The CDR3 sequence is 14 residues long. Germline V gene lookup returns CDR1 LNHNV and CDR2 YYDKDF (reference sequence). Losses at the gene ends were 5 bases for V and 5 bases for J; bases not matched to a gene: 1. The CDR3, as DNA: TGTGCCACCAGCCGGGACAGGGATAATTCACCCCTCCACTTT. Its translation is CATSRDRDNSPLHF.

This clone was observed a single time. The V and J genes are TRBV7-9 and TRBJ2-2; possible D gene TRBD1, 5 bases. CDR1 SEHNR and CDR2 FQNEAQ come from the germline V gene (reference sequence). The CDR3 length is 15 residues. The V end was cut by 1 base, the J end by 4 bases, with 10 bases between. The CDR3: CASSLGQPLTGELFF. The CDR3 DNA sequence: TGTGCCAGCAGCTTAGGACAGCCACTCACCGGGGAGCTGTTTTTT. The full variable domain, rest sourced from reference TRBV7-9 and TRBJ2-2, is DTGVSQNPRHKITKRGQNVTFRCDPISEHNRLYWYRQTLGQGPEFLTYFQNEAQLEKSRLLSDRFSAERPKGSFSTLEIQRTEQGDSAMYLCASSLGQPLTGELFFGEGSRLTVL.

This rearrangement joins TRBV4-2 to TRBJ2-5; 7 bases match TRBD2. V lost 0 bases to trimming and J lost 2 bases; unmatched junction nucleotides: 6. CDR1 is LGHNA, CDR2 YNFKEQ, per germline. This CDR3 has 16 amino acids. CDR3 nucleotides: TGTGCCAGCAGCCAAGAGCTAGCGGAGAGACAAGAGACCCAGTACTTC. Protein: CASSQELAERQETQYF.

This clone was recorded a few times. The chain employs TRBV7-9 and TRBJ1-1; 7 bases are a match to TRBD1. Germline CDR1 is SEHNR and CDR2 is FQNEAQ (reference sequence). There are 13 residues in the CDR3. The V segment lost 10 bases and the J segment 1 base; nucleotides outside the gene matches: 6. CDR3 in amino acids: CATTRDRNTEAFF. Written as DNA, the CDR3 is TGTGCCACTACCCGGGACAGGAACACTGAAGCTTTCTTT.

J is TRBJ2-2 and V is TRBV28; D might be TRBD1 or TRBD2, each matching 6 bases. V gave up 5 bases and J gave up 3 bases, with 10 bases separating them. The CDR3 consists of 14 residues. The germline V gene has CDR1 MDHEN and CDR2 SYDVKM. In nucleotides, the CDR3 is TGTGCCAGCAGTGTAGGGGGGTACACCGGGGAGCTGTTTTTT. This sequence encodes CASSVGGYTGELFF.

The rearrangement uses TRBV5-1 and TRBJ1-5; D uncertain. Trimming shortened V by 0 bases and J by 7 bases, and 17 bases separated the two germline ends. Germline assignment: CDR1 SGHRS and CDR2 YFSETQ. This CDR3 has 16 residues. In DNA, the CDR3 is TGCGCCAGCAGCTTGGCCGGGCCGGCCCCGGGCCAGCCCCAGCATTTT. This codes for CASSLAGPAPGQPQHF.

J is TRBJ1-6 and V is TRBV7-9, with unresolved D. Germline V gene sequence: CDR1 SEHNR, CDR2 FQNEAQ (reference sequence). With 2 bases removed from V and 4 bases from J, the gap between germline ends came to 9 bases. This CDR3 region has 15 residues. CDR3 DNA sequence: TGTGCCAGCAGCTTAACTCCAGGTTATAATTCACCCCTCCACTTT. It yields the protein CASSLTPGYNSPLHF.

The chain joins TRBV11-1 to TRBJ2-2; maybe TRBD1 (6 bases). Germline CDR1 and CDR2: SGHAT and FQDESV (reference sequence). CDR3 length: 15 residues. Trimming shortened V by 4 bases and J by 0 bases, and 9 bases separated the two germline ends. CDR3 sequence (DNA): TGTGCCAGCAGCTCGTCAGGGGCGAACACCGGGGAGCTGTTTTTT. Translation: CASSSSGANTGELFF.

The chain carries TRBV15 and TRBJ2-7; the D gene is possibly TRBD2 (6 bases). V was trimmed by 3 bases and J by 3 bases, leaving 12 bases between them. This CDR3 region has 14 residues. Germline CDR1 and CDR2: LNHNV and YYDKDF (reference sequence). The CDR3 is CATSRSSGGYEQYF. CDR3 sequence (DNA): TGTGCCACCAGCAGGTCCTCCGGGGGCTACGAGCAGTACTTC.

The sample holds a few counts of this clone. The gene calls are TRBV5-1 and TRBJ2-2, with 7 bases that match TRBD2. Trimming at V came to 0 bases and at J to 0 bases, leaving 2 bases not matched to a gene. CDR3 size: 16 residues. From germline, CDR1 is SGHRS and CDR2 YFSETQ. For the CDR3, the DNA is TGCGCCAGCAGCTTGGCGAGCGGGACGAACACCGGGGAGCTGTTTTTT. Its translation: CASSLASGTNTGELFF.

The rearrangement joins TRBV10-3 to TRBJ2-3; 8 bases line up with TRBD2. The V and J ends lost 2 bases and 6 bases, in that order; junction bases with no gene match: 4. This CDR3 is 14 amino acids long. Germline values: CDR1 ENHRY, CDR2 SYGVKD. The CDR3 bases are TGTGCCATCAGTGAGAACGGGGGGGATGATACGCAGTATTTT. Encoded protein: CAISENGGDDTQYF.

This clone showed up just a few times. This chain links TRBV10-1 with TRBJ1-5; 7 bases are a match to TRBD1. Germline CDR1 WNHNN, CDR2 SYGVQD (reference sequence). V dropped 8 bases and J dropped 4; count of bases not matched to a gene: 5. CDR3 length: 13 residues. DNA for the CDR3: TGCGCCAGCCAGATGGACAGGAATCAGCCCCAGCATTTT. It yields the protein CASQMDRNQPQHF.

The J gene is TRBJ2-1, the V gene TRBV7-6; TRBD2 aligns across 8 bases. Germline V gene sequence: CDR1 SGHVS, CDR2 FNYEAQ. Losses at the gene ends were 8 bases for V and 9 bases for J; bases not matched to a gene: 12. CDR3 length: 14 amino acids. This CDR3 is CASALAGPRGEQFF. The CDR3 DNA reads TGTGCCAGCGCGTTAGCGGGGCCGCGGGGTGAGCAGTTCTTC.

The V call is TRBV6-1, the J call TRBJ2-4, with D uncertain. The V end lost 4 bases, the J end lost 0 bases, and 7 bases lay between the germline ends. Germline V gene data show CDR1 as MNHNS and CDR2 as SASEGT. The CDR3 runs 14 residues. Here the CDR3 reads CASSVGGAKNIQYF. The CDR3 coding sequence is TGTGCCAGCAGTGTAGGCGGAGCCAAAAACATTCAGTACTTC.

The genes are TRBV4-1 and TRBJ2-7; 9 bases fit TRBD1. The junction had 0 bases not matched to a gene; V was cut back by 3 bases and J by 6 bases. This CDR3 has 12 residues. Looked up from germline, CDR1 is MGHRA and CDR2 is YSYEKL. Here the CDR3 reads CASSQTGGEQYF. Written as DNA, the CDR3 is TGCGCCAGCAGCCAGACAGGGGGCGAGCAGTACTTC.

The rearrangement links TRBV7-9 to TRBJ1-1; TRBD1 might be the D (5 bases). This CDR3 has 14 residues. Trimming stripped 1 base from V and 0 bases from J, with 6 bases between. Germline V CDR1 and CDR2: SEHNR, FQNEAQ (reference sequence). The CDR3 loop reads CASSLVQVNTEAFF. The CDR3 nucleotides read TGTGCCAGCAGCTTAGTACAGGTGAACACTGAAGCTTTCTTT.

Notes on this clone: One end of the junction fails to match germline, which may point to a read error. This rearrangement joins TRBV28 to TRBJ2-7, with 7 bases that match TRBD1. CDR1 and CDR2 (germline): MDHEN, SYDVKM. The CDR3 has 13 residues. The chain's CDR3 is CASSTGVSHEQYF. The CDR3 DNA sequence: TGTGCCAGCAGTACAGGGGTCTCCCACGAGCAGTACTTC.

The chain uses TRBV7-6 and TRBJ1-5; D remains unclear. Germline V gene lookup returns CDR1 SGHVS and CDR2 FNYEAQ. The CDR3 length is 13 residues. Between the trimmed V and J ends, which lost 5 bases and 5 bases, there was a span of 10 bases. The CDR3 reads CASSPDTYQPQHF. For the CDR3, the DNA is TGTGCCAGCAGCCCTGACACCTATCAGCCCCAGCATTTT.

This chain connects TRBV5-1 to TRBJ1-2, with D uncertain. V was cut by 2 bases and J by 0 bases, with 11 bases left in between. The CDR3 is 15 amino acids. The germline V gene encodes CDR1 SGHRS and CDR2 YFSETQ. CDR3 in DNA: TGCGCCAGCAGCTTAGGACCAAAGTCTAACTATGGCTACACCTTC. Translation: CASSLGPKSNYGYTF.

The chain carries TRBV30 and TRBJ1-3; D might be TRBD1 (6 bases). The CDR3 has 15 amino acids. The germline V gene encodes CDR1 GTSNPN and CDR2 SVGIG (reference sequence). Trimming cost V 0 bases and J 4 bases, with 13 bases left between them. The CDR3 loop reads CAWSVLGGIGNTIYF. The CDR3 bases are TGTGCCTGGAGTGTACTAGGGGGGATCGGAAACACCATATATTTT.

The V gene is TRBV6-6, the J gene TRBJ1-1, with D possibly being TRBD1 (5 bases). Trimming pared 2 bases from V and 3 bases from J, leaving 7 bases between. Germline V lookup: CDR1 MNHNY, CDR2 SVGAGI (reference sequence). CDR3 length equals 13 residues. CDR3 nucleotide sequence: TGTGCCAGCAGTTACGGGGGGGACACTGAAGCTTTCTTT. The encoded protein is CASSYGGDTEAFF.

CDR3 DNA: TGTGCCAGCAGCTTAGATATTAGCTACAATGAGCAGTTCTTC. Encoded protein: CASSLDISYNEQFF. This rearrangement joins TRBV7-2 to TRBJ2-1; D ambiguous. Trimming pared 1 base from V and 3 bases from J, leaving 7 bases between. Germline CDR1 reads SGHTA; CDR2 reads FQGNSA. The CDR3 is 14 residues long.

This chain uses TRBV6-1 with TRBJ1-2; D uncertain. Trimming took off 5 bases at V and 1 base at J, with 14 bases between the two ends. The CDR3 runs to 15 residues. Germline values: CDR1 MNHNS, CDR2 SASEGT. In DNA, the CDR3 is TGTGCCAGCAGTCCCTGGGGAGGGAATAACTATGGCTACACCTTC. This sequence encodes CASSPWGGNNYGYTF.

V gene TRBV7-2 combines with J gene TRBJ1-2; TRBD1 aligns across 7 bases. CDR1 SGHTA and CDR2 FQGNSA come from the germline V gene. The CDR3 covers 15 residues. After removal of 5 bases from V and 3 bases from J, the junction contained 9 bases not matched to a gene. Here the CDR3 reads CASSQGGSGDYGYTF. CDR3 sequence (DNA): TGTGCCAGCAGCCAGGGGGGCTCAGGGGACTATGGCTACACCTTC.

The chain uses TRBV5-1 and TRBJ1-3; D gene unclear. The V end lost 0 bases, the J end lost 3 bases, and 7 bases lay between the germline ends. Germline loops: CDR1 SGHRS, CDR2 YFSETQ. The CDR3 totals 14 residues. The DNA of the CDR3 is TGCGCCAGCAGCTTGGCCGGGGTTGGAAACACCATATATTTT. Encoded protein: CASSLAGVGNTIYF. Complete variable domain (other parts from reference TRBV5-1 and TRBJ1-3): KAGVTQTPRYLIKTRGQQVTLSCSPISGHRSVSWYQQTPGQGLQFLFEYFSETQRNKGNFPGRFSGRQFSNSRSEMNVSTLELGDSALYLCASSLAGVGNTIYFGEGSWLTVV.

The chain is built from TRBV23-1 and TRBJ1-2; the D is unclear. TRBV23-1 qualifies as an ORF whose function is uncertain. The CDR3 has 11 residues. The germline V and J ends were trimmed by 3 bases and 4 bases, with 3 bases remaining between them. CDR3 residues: CASSHSYGYTF. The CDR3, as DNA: TGCGCCAGCAGTCACAGCTATGGCTACACCTTC.